This is a list of T cell receptor beta chains from one sample in a study of OX40 agonist ivuxolimab in advanced cancers. Data came from immunoSEQ multiplex PCR; TCRdb stores just in-frame clones and leaves some out. In the table there are just under 65,000 clones, 70% to 90% of which are singletons. The sample in question was CD4+ or CD8+ T cells sorted from blood, obtained in a trial of the OX40 agonist ivuxolimab. Source of these receptors: an adult with an advanced solid tumor such as melanoma, head and neck, liver or kidney cancer. Both conserved end residues are trimmed from each CDR3.

V	J	CDR3
TRBV19	TRBJ2-7	ASSVLAGGYEQY
TRBV5-6	TRBJ2-1	ASSARLLAGGYNEQF
TRBV30	TRBJ1-3	AWSLTRDRGWNTIY
TRBV30	TRBJ2-1	ASKISTSGRFNEQF
TRBV19	TRBJ1-4	ASTHSATNEKLF
TRBV6-5	TRBJ1-2	ASSPTALANYGYT
TRBV5-1	TRBJ2-1	ASSLRASGVYNEQF
TRBV5-6	TRBJ1-6	ASSLGGKWSPLH
TRBV21-1	TRBJ2-1	ARVPDNEQF
TRBV9	TRBJ2-7	ASSVDLQGTYEQY
TRBV6-6	TRBJ2-1	ASNVAGGPNEQF
TRBV5-1	TRBJ2-3	ASSPGTTDTQY
TRBV28	TRBJ2-3	ASSFRVSPDTQY
TRBV28	TRBJ2-3	ASSLSGLAGVMGTDTQY
TRBV7-9	TRBJ1-5	ASSLVSENQPQH
TRBV6-5	TRBJ1-4	ASSYGEGHNEKLF
TRBV2	TRBJ1-1	ASRTATGLEAF
TRBV28	TRBJ1-4	ASSLDRGLREKLF
TRBV2	TRBJ1-1	ASSSQGDMNTEAF
TRBV5-5	TRBJ2-5	ASSWGRAGQETQY
TRBV27	TRBJ2-3	ASSLDRSTDTQY
TRBV7-8	TRBJ1-6	ASSFSASNNSPLH
TRBV30	TRBJ2-1	AWTTGSSYNEQF